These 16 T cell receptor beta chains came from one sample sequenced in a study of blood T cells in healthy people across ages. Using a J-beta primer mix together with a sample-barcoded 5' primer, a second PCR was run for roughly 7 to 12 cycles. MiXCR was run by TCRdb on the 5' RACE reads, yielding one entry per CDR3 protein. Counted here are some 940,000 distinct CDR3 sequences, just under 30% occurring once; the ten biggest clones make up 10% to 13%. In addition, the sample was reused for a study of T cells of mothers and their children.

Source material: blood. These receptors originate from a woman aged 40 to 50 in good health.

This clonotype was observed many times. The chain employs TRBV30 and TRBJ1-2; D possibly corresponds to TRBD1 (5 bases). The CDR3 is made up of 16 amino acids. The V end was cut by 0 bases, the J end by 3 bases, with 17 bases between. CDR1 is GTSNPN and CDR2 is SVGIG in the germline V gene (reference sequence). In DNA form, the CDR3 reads TGTGCCTGGAGTGTTGGGGACCTCAGGGCCTACTATGGCTACACCTTC. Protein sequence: CAWSVGDLRAYYGYTF.

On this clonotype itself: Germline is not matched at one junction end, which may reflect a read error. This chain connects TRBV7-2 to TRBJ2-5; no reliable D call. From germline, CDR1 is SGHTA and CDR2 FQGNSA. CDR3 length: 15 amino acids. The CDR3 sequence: CASSLLALLQETQDF. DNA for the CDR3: TGTGCCAGCAGCTTACTGGCGCTTTTACAAGAGACCCAGGACTTC. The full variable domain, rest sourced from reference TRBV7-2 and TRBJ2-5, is GAGVSQSPSNKVTEKGKDVELRCDPISGHTALYWYRQSLGQGLEFLIYFQGNSAPDKSGLPSDRFSAERTGGSVSTLTIQRTQQEDSAVYLCASSLLALLQETQDFGPGTRLLVL.

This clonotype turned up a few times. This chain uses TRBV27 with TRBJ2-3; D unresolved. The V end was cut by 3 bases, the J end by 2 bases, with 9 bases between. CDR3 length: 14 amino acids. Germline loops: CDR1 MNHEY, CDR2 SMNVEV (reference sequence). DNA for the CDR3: TGTGCCAGCAGTTTCCAGTGGCCCACAGATACGCAGTATTTT. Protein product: CASSFQWPTDTQYF.

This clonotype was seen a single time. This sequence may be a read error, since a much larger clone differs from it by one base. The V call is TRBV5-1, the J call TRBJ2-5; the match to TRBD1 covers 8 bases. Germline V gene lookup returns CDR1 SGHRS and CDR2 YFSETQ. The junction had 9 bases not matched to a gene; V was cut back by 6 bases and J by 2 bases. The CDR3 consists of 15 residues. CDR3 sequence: CASNTGQGLQETQYF. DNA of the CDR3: TGCGCCAGCAACACCGGACAGGGCCTTCAAGAGACCCAGTACTTC.

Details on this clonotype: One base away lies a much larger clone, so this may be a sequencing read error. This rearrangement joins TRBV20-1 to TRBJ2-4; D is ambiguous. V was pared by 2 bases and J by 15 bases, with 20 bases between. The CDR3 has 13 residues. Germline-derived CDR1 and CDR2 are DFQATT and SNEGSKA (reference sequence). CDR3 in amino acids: CSARKDLGYERYF. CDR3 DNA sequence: TGCAGTGCTAGAAAGGACCTGGGGTACGAGCGGTACTTC.

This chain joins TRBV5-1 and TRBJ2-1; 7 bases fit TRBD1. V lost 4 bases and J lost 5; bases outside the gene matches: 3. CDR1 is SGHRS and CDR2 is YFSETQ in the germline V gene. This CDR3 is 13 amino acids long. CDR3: CASSVGQNNEQFF. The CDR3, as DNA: TGCGCCAGCAGCGTGGGACAGAACAATGAGCAGTTCTTC.

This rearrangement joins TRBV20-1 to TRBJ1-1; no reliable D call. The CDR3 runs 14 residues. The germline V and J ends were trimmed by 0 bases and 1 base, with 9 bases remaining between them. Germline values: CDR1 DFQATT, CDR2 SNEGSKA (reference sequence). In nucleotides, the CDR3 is TGCAGTGCTAGAGATTTCCCTGGGAACACTGAAGCTTTCTTT. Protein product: CSARDFPGNTEAFF.

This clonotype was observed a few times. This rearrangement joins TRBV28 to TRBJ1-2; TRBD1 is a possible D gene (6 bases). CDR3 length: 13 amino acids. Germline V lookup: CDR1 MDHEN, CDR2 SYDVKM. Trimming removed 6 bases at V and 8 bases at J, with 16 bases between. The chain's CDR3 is CASRLLSRGGYTF. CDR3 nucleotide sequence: TGTGCCAGCAGGTTACTGTCCAGGGGCGGCTACACCTTC.

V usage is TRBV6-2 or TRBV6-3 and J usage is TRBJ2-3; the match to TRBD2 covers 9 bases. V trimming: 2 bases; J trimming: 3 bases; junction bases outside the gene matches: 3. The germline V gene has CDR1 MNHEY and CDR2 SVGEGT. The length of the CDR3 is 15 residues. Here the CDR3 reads CASSYGLAWTDTQYF. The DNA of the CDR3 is TGTGCCAGCAGTTACGGACTAGCGTGGACAGATACGCAGTATTTT.

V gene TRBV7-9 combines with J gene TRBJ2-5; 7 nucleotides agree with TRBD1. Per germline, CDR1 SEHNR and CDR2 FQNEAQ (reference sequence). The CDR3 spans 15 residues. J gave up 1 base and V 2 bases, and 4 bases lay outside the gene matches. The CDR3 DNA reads TGTGCCAGCAGCTTAACAGGGGTTCTCCAAGAGACCCAGTACTTC. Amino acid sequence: CASSLTGVLQETQYF.

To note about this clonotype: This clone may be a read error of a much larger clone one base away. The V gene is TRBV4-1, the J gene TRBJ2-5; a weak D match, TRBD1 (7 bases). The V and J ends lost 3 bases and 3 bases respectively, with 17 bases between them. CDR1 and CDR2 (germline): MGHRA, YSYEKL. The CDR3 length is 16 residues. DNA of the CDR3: TGCGCCAGCAGCCAGTCCGAGGGGGCGGGGAAAGAGACCCAGTACTTC. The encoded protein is CASSQSEGAGKETQYF.

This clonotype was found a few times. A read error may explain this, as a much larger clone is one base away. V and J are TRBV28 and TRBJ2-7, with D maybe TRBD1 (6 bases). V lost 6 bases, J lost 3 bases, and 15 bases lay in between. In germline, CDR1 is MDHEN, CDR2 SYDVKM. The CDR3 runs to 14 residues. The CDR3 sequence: CASRLGTRNYEQYF. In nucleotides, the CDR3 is TGTGCCAGCAGGTTAGGGACAAGAAACTACGAGCAGTACTTC.

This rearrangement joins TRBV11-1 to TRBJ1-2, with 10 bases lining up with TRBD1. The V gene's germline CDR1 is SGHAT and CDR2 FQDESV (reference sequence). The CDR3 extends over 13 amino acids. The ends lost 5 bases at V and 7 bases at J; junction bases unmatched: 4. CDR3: CASSETGGPGYTF. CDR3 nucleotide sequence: TGTGCCAGCAGCGAGACAGGGGGCCCTGGCTACACCTTC.

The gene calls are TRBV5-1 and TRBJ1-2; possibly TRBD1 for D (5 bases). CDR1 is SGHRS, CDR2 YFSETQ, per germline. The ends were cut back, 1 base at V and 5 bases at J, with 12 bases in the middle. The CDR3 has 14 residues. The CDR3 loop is CASSLRGDGYGYTF. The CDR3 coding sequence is TGCGCCAGCAGCTTGCGAGGGGACGGGTATGGCTACACCTTC.

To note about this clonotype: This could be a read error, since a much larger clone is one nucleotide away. CDR3 residues: CASSLVGDDEQFF. As DNA, the CDR3 is TGTGCCAGCAGCTTAGTGGGGGACGATGAGCAGTTCTTC. J is TRBJ2-1 and V is TRBV7-8; TRBD1 or TRBD2 may be the D gene (5 bases each). The V end was cut by 1 base, the J end by 8 bases, with 9 bases between. The germline V gene encodes CDR1 SGHVS and CDR2 FQNEAQ. The CDR3 spans 13 residues.

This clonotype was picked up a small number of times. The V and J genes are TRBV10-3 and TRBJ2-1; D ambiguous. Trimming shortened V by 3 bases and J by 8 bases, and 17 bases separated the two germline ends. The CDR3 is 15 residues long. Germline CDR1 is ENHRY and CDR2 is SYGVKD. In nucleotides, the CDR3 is TGTGCCATCAGTGATGTGGGCGTCGGAAGGGATGAGCAGTTCTTC. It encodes CAISDVGVGRDEQFF.